This TCR beta chain was found in a study of cytomegalovirus exposure and HLA in healthy donors. About the research overall: The platform used for the 120 or so validation repertoires matched that of the roughly 670 first-cohort repertoires, a later analysis reported.

Study-level results: While the bulk of TCR sequences proved rare, some public TCRs turned up in many donors. High specificity and sensitivity for cytomegalovirus status were reported for the classifier.

The CDR3 is 13 amino acids. Between the trimmed V and J ends, which lost 4 bases and 4 bases, there was a span of 14 bases. Germline loops: CDR1 SQVTM, CDR2 ANQGSEA. This clone was seen once. Its antigen is still unknown. The method was immunoSEQ multiplex PCR; TCRdb's version includes in-frame clones alone and lacks a portion of them. The sample lists fewer than 100,000 clones, roughly 93% occurring once. The sequenced sample consisted of PBMCs. This sequence originates from a young man in good health and CMV-seronegative. The gene calls are TRBV29-1 and TRBJ2-7; D is perhaps TRBD1 (5 bases). The CDR3 nucleotides are TGCAGCGTTGCCTCCTCAGGGAAATACGAGCAGTACTTC. It encodes CSVASSGKYEQYF.